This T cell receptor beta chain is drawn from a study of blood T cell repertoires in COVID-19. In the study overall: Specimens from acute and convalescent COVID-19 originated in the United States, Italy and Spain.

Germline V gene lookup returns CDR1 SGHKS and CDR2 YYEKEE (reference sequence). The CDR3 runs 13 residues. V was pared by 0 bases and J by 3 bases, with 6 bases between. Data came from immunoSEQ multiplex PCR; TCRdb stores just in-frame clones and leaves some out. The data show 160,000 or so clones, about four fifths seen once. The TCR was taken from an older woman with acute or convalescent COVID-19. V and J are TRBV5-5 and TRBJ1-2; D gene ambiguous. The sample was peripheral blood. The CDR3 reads CASSLAGDYGYTF. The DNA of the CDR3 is TGTGCCAGCAGCTTGGCCGGGGACTATGGCTACACCTTC. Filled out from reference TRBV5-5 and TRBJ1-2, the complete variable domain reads DAGVTQSPTHLIKTRGQQVTLRCSPISGHKSVSWYQQVLGQGPQFIFQYYEKEERGRGNFPDRFSARQFPNYSSELNVNALLLGDSALYLCASSLAGDYGYTFGSGTRLTVV.